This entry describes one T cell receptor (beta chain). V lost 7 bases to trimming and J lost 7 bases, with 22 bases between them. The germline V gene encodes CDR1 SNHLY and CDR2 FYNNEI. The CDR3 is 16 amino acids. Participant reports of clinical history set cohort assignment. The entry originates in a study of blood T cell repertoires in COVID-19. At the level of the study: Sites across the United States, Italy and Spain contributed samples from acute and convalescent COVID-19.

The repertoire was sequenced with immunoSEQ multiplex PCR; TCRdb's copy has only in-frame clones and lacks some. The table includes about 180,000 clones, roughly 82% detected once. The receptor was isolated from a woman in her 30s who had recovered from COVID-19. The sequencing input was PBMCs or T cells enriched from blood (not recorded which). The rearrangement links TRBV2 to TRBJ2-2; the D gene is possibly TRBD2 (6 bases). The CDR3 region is CASNAGDGRWGGELFF. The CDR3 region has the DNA TGTGCCAGCAATGCTGGGGACGGGAGATGGGGCGGGGAGCTGTTTTTT.